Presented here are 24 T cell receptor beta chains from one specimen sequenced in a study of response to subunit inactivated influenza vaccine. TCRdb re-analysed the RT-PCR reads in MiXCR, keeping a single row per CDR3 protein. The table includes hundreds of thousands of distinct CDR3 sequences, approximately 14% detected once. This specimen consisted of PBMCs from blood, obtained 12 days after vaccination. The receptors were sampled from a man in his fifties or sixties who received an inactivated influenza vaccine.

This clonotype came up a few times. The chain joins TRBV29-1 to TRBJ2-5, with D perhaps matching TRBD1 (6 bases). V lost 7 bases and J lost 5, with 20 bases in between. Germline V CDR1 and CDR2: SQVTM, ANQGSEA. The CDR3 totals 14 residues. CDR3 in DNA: TGCAGCGCGGGGATAAGGGGGTCCGCGGAGACCCAGTACTTC. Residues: CSAGIRGSAETQYF.

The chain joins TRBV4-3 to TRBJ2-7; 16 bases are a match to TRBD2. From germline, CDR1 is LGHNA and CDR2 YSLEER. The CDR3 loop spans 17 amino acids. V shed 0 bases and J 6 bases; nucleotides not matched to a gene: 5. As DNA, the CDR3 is TGCGCCAGCAGCCAAGATGGGACTAGCGGGGGGGCCTTCGAGCAGTACTTC. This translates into CASSQDGTSGGAFEQYF.

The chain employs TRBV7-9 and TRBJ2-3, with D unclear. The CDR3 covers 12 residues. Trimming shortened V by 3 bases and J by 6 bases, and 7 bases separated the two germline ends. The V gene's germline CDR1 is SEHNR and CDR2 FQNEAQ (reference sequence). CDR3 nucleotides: TGTGCCAGCAGCTTTCCGAGGGATACGCAGTATTTT. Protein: CASSFPRDTQYF.

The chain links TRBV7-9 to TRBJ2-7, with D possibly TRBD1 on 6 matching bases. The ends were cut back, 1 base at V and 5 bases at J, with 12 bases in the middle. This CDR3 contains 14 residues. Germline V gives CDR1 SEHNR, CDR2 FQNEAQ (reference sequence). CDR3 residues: CASSLEQGWNEQYF. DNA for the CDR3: TGTGCCAGCAGCTTAGAACAGGGTTGGAACGAGCAGTACTTC. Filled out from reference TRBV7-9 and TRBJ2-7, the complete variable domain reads DTGVSQNPRHKITKRGQNVTFRCDPISEHNRLYWYRQTLGQGPEFLTYFQNEAQLEKSRLLSDRFSAERPKGSFSTLEIQRTEQGDSAMYLCASSLEQGWNEQYFGPGTRLTVT.

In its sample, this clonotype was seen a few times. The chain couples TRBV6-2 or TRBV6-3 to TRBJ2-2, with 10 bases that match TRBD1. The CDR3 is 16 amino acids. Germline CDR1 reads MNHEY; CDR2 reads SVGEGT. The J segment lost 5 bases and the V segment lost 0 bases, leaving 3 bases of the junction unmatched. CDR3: CASSYSDRGLTGELFF. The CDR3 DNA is TGTGCCAGCAGTTACTCCGACAGGGGGCTGACCGGGGAGCTGTTTTTT.

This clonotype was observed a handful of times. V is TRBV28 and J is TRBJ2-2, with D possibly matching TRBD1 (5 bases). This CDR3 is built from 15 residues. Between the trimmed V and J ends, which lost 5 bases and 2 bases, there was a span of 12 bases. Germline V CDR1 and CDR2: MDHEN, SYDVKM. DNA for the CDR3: TGTGCCAGCAGTCCCGGACACCCTAACACCGGGGAGCTGTTTTTT. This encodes CASSPGHPNTGELFF. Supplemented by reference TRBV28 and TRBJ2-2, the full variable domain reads DVKVTQSSRYLVKRTGEKVFLECVQDMDHENMFWYRQDPGLGLRLIYFSYDVKMKEKGDIPEGYSVSREKKERFSLILESASTNQTSMYLCASSPGHPNTGELFFGEGSRLTVL.

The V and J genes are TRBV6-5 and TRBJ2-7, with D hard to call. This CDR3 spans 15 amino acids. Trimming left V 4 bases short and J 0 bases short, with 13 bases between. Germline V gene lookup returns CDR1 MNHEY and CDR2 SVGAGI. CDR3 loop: CASSSMGSRSYEQYF. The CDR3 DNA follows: TGTGCCAGCAGTTCCATGGGGTCCCGCTCCTACGAGCAGTACTTC.

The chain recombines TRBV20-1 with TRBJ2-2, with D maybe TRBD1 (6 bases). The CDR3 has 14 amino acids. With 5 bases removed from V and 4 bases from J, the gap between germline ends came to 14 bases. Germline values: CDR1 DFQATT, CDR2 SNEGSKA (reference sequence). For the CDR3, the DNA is TGCAGTGCTCGTGCTCGACAGGTCACCGGGGAGCTGTTTTTT. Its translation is CSARARQVTGELFF.

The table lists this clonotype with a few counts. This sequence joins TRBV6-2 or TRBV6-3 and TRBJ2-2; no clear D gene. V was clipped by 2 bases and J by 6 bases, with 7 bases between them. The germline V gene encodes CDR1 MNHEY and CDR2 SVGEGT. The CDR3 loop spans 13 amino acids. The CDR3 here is CASSYGVSGELFF. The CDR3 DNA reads TGTGCCAGCAGTTACGGGGTCTCCGGGGAGCTGTTTTTT.

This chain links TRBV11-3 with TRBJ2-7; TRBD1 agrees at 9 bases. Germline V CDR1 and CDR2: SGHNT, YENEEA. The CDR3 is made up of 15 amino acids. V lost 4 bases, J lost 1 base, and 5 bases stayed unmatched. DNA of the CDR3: TGTGCCAGCAGCTCCGGGACAGGGTTGTCCTACGAGCAGTACTTC. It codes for CASSSGTGLSYEQYF. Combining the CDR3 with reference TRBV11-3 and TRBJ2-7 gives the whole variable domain EAGVVQSPRYKIIEKKQPVAFWCNPISGHNTLYWYLQNLGQGPELLIRYENEEAVDDSQLPKDRFSAERLKGVDSTLKIQPAELGDSAVYLCASSSGTGLSYEQYFGPGTRLTVT.

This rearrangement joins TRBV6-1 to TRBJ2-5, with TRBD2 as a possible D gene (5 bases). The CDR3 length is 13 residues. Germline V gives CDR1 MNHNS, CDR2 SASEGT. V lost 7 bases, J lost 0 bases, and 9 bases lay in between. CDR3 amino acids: CASNPGDQETQYF. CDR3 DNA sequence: TGTGCCAGCAACCCCGGGGACCAAGAGACCCAGTACTTC.

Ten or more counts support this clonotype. CDR3 DNA sequence: TGTGCCAGCAGCTTGGAGGGACTAGCGGTATACAATGAGCAGTTCTTC. As protein: CASSLEGLAVYNEQFF. The rearrangement joins TRBV5-5 to TRBJ2-1; the match to TRBD2 covers 11 bases. This CDR3 spans 16 amino acids. Germline V gene sequence: CDR1 SGHKS, CDR2 YYEKEE (reference sequence). Losses at the gene ends were 0 bases for V and 4 bases for J; bases not matched to a gene: 3.

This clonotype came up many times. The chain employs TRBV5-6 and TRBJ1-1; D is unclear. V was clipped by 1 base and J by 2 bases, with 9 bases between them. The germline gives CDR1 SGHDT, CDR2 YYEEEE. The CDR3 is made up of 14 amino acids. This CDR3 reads CASSLWQPNTEAFF. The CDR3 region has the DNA TGTGCCAGCAGCTTGTGGCAACCTAACACTGAAGCTTTCTTT.

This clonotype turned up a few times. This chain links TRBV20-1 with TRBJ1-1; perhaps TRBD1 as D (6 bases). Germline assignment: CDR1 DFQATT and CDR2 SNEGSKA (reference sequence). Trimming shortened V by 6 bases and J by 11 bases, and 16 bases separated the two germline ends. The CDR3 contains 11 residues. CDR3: CSAPTGSMAFF. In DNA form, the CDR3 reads TGCAGTGCCCCGACAGGAAGTATGGCTTTCTTT.

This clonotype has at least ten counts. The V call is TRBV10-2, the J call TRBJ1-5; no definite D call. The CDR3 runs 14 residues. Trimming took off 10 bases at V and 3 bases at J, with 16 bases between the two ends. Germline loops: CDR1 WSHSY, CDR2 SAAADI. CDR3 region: CATSSDGFNQPQHF. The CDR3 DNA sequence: TGCGCCACCTCATCGGACGGCTTCAATCAGCCCCAGCATTTT.

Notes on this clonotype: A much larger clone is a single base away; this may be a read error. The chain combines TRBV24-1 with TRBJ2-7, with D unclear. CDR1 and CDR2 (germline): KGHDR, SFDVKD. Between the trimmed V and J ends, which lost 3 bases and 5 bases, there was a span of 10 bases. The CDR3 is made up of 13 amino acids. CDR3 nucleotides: TGTGCCACCAGTGATCCCACGGTTAACGAGCAGTACTTC. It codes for CATSDPTVNEQYF.

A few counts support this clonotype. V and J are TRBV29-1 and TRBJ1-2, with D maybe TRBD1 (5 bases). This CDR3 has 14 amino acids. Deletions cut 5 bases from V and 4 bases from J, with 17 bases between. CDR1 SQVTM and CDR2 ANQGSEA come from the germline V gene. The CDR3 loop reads CSVKAAGGSYGYTF. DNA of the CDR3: TGCAGCGTTAAGGCAGCGGGGGGTAGCTATGGCTACACCTTC.

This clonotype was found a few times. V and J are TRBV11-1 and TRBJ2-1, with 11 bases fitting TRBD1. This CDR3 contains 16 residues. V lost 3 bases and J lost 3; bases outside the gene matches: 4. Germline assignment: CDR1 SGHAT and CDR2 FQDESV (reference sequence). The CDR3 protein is CASSFGTGGVYNEQFF. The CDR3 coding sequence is TGTGCCAGCAGCTTTGGGACAGGGGGTGTCTACAATGAGCAGTTCTTC. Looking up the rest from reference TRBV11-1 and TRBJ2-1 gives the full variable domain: EAEVAQSPRYKITEKSQAVAFWCDPISGHATLYWYRQILGQGPELLVQFQDESVVDDSQLPKDRFSAERLKGVDSTLKIQPAELGDSAMYLCASSFGTGGVYNEQFFGPGTRLTVL.

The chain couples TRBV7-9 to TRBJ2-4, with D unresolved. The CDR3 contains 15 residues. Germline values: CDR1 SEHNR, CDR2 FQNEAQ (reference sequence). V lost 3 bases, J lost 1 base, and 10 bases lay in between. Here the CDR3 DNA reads TGTGCCAGCAGCTTGGGGTTCGGGGCCAAAAACATTCAGTACTTC. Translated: CASSLGFGAKNIQYF.

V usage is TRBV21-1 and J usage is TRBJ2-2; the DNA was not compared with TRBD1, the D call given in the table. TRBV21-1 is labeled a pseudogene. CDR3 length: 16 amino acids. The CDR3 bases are TGTGCCAGCAGCAACCGGGACAAGGGAAACACCGGGGAGCTGTTTTTT. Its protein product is CASSNRDKGNTGELFF.

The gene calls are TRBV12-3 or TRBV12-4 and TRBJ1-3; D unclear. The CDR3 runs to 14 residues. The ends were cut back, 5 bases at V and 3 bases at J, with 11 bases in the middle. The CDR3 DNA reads TGTGCCAGCAGTCAAGACATTTTTGGAAACACCATATATTTT. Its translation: CASSQDIFGNTIYF.

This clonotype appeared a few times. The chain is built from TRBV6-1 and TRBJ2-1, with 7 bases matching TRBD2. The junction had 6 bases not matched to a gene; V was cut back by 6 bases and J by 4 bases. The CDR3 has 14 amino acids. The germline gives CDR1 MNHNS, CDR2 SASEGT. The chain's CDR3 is CASRTHGGYNEQFF. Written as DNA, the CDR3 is TGTGCCAGCAGAACACACGGGGGGTACAATGAGCAGTTCTTC.

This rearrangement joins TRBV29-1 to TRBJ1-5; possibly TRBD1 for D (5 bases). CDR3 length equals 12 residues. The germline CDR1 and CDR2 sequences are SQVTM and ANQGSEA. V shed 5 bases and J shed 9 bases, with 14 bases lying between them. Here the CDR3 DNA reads TGCAGCGTTTACGAGCCCGGGACGCCCCAGCATTTT. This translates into CSVYEPGTPQHF.

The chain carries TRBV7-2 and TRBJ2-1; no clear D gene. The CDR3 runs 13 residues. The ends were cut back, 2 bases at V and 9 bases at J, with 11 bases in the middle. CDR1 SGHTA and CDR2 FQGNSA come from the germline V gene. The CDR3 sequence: CASSLLEYGEQFF. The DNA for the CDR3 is TGTGCCAGCAGCTTACTGGAGTACGGTGAGCAGTTCTTC.